This T cell receptor (beta chain) is from a study of blood T cell repertoires in COVID-19. At the level of the study: The samples span acute and convalescent COVID-19 from the United States, Italy and Spain. The cDNA or gDNA used as material had been derived from T cells, B-cell-depleted T cells, or PBMCs.

This clone was seen a single time. Germline V lookup: CDR1 SGHAT, CDR2 FQNNGV. V gave up 5 bases and J gave up 10 bases, with 9 bases separating them. The length of the CDR3 is 11 residues. In the original processing: By means of reference gene primer amplification, nucleated cell counts were estimated. The table came from immunoSEQ multiplex PCR; TCRdb's copy has only in-frame clones and leaves some out. The DNA gave D and trimming, while V, J and clone size come from that table. This sample has a few hundred thousand clones, with more than 65% found just once. This TCR was sampled from a woman aged 18 to 35 with acute or convalescent COVID-19. The V gene is TRBV11-2, the J gene TRBJ2-1; no definite D call. Source material: peripheral blood. CDR3 sequence (DNA): TGTGCCAGCAGCCTCAGAAACGAGCAGTTCTTC. This sequence encodes CASSLRNEQFF.